This T cell receptor beta chain originates from a study of shared clonotypes between healthy human individuals. The study's findings and limits: When naive CD4 clonotypes were compared across four donors, about 4.8% were shared. Non-shared clonotypes had lower generation probabilities than clonotypes shared by all four sorted-subset donors.

Produced via immunoSEQ multiplex PCR; TCRdb's table is partial and in-frame only. The sample yields hundreds of thousands of clones, 74% seen once. CDR3 size: 15 residues. V was cut by 2 bases and J by 11 bases, with 21 bases left in between. Germline V gene lookup returns CDR1 SEHNR and CDR2 FQNEAQ (reference sequence). Into CD45RA+ naive and CD45RA-negative memory subsets, the CD4+ cells were split. Regarding this clone: Its antigen remains unknown.

The sequence was obtained from a young woman in good health. Sequenced input: memory CD4+ T cells sorted from blood. The subset is: CD45RA-negative fraction. The chain employs TRBV7-9 and TRBJ2-5; D perhaps matches TRBD2 (6 bases). This chain's CDR3 is CASSLNSPGSGEQYF. CDR3 bases: TGTGCCAGCAGCTTAAATAGTCCGGGGTCGGGGGAGCAGTACTTC.